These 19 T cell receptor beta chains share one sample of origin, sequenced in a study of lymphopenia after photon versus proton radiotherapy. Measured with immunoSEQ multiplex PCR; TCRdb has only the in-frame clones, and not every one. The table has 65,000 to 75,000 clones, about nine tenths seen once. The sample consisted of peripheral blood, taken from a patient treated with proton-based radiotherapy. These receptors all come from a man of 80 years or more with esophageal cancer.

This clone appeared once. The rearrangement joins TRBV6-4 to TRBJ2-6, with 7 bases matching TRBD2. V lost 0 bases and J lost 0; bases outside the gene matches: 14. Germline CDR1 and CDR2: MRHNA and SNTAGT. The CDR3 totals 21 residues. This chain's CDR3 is CASSDSKRNLAVSSGANVLTF. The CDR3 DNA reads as TGTGCCAGCAGTGACTCGAAAAGGAACCTAGCGGTATCCTCTGGGGCCAACGTCCTGACTTTC.

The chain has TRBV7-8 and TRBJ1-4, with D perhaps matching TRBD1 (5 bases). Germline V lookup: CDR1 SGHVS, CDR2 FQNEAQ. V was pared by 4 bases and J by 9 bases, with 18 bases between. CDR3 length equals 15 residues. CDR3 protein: CASSYPSPSGQKLFF. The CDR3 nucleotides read TGTGCCAGCAGCTACCCTTCTCCCTCGGGGCAAAAACTGTTTTTT.

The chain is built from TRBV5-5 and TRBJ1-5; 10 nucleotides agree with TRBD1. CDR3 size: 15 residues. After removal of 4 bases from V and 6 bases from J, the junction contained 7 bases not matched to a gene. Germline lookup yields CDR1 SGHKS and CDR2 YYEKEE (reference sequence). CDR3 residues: CASSPTRQGAQPQHF. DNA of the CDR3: TGTGCCAGCAGCCCGACCAGACAGGGGGCTCAGCCCCAGCATTTT.

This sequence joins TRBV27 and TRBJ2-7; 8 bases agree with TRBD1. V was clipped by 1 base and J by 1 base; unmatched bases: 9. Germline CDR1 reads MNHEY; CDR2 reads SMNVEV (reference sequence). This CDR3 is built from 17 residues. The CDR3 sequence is CASSLYGRGTGSYEQYF. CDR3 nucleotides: TGTGCCAGCAGTTTATACGGCAGAGGGACAGGATCCTACGAGCAGTACTTC.

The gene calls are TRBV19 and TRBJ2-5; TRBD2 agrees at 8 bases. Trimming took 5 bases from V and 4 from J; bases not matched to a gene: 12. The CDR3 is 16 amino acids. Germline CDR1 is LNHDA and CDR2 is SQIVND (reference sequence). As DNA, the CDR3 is TGTGCCAGTAGTCGGGGTCGGGGGGGAGGTACAGAGACCCAGTACTTC. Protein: CASSRGRGGGTETQYF.

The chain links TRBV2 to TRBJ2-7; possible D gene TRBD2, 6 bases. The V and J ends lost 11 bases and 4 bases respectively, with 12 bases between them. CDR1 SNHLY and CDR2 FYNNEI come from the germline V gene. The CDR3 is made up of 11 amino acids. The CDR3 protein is CAGLQSYEQYF. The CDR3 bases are TGTGCCGGACTACAGAGTTACGAGCAGTACTTC.

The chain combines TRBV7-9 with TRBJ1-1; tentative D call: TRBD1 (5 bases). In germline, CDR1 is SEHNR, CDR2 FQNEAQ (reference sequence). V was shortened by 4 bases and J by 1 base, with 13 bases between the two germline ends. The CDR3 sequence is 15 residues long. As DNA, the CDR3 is TGTGCCAGCAGCTCAACTATGGGGGGGAACACTGAAGCTTTCTTT. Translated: CASSSTMGGNTEAFF. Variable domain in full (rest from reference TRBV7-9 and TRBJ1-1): DTGVSQNPRHKITKRGQNVTFRCDPISEHNRLYWYRQTLGQGPEFLTYFQNEAQLEKSRLLSDRFSAERPKGSFSTLEIQRTEQGDSAMYLCASSSTMGGNTEAFFGQGTRLTVV.

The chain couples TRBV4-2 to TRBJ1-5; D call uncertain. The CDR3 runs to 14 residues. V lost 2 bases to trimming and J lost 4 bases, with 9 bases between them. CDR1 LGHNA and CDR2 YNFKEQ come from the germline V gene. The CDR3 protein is CASSQFDVNQPQHF. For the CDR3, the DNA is TGTGCCAGCAGCCAATTTGACGTAAATCAGCCCCAGCATTTT.

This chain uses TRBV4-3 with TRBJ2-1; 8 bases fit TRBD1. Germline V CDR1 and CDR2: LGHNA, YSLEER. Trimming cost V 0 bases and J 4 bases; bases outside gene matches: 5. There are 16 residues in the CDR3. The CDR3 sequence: CASSQDEGQGYNEQFF. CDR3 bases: TGCGCCAGCAGCCAAGATGAAGGACAGGGTTACAATGAGCAGTTCTTC.

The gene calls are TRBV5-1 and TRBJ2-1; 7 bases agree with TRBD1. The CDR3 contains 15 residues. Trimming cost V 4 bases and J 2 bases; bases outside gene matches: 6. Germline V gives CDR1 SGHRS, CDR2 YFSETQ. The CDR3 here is CASSTGTVAYNEQFF. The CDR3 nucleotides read TGCGCCAGCAGCACCGGGACAGTGGCCTACAATGAGCAGTTCTTC.

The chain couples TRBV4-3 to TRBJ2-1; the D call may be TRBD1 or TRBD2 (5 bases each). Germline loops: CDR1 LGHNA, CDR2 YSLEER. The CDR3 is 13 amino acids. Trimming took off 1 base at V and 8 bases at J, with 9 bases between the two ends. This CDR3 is CASSQVMGDEQFF. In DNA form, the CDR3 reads TGCGCCAGCAGCCAAGTTATGGGGGATGAGCAGTTCTTC.

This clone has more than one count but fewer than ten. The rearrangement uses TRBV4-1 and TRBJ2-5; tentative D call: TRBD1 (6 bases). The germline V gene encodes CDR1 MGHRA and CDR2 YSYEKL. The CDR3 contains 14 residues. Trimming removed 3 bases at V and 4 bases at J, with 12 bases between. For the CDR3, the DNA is TGCGCCAGCAGCCACCCAGGGACATCAGAGACCCAGTACTTC. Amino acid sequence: CASSHPGTSETQYF.

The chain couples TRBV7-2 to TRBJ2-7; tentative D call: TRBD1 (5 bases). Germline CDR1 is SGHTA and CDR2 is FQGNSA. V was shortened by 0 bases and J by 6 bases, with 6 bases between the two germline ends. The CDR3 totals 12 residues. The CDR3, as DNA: TGTGCCAGCAGCTTAGCGGGGCCCGAGCAGTACTTC. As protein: CASSLAGPEQYF. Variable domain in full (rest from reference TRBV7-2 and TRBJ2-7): GAGVSQSPSNKVTEKGKDVELRCDPISGHTALYWYRQSLGQGLEFLIYFQGNSAPDKSGLPSDRFSAERTGGSVSTLTIQRTQQEDSAVYLCASSLAGPEQYFGPGTRLTVT.

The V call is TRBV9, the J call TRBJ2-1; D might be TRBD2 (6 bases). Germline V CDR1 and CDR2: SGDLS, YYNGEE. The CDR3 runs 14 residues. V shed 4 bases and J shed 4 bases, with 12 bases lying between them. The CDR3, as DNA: TGTGCCAGCAGCCCCCGGGACTCGTACAATGAGCAGTTCTTC. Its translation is CASSPRDSYNEQFF.

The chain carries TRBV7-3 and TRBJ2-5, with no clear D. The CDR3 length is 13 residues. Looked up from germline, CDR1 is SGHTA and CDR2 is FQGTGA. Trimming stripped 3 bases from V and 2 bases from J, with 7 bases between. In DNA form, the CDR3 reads TGTGCCAGCAGCTTCGCGATTCAAGAGACCCAGTACTTC. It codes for CASSFAIQETQYF.

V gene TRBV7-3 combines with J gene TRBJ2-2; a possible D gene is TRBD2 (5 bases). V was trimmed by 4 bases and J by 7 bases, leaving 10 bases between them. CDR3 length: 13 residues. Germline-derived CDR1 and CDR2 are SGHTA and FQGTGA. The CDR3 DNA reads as TGTGCCAGCAGCTCCAACGGGGACGGGGAGCTGTTTTTT. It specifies CASSSNGDGELFF.

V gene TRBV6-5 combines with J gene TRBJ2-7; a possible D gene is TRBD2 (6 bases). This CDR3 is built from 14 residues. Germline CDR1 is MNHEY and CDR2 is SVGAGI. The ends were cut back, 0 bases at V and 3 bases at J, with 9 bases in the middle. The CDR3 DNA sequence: TGTGCCAGCAGTTACTCAGGAGGGGTCTACGAGCAGTACTTC. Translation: CASSYSGGVYEQYF.

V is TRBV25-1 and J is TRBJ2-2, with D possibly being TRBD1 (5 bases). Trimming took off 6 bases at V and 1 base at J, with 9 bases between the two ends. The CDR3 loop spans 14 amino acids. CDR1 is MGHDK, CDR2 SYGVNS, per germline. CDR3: CASSLGQNTGELFF. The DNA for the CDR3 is TGTGCCAGCAGCTTGGGGCAGAACACCGGGGAGCTGTTTTTT. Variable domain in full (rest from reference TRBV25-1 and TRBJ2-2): EADIYQTPRYLVIGTGKKITLECSQTMGHDKMYWYQQDPGMELHLIHYSYGVNSTEKGDLSSESTVSRIRTEHFPLTLESARPSHTSQYLCASSLGQNTGELFFGEGSRLTVL.

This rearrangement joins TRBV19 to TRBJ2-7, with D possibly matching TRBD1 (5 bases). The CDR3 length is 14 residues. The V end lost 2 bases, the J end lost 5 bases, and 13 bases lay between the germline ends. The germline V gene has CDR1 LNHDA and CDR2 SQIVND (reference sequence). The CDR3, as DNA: TGTGCCAGTAGTATACAGGGTAGGAGCCACGAGCAGTACTTC. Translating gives CASSIQGRSHEQYF. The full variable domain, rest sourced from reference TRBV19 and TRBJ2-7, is DGGITQSPKYLFRKEGQNVTLSCEQNLNHDAMYWYRQDPGQGLRLIYYSQIVNDFQKGDIAEGYSVSREKKESFPLTVTSAQKNPTAFYLCASSIQGRSHEQYFGPGTRLTVT.